The subject of this entry is one T cell receptor beta chain. TCRdb re-called the PCR reads through MiXCR. The repertoire holds 15,000 to 20,000 clones, with approximately 30% as singletons. The data stem from a study of metastatic and nonmetastatic thyroid tumors. Germline V gene data show CDR1 as LGHNA and CDR2 as YNFKEQ. This CDR3 region has 17 residues. V was pared by 0 bases and J by 7 bases, with 22 bases between. Before thyroid surgery, none of the patients had received any treatment. The specimen sequenced was blood. The source is a female donor with papillary thyroid cancer or a benign thyroid nodule (not recorded which). Some clones in this sample may be carry-over from other donors' samples. The gene calls are TRBV4-2 and TRBJ2-7; a possible D gene is TRBD1 (7 bases). CDR3 sequence: CASSQDGEEGAVREQYF. The CDR3 region has the DNA TGTGCCAGCAGCCAAGATGGCGAGGAGGGGGCCGTTCGGGAGCAGTACTTC.